This entry lists 22 T cell receptor beta chains sequenced from one sample in a study of breast tumors, draining lymph nodes, adjacent tissues. The lymph nodes were axillary draining lymph nodes from breast cancer patients. TCRdb used MiXCR to reprocess the multiplex PCR reads, holding one entry per CDR3 protein. The table records approximately 170,000 distinct CDR3 sequences, approximately 33% of them present only once. The sequenced material came from axillary lymph node tissue. These TCRs come from a female donor with breast cancer. Some clones in this sample may be carry-over from other donors' samples.

V is TRBV29-1 and J is TRBJ2-1, with D tentatively TRBD1 or TRBD2 (5 bases each). V lost 3 bases and J lost 2, with 8 bases in between. The V gene's germline CDR1 is SQVTM and CDR2 ANQGSEA. This CDR3 comprises 13 residues. The CDR3: CSVDRDAYNEQFF. The CDR3, as DNA: TGCAGCGTTGACAGGGACGCCTACAATGAGCAGTTCTTC.

This rearrangement joins TRBV7-3 to TRBJ2-3; 10 bases map to TRBD2. This CDR3 contains 16 residues. Trimming removed 5 bases from V and 1 base from J; junction bases left unmatched: 6. Germline V gene sequence: CDR1 SGHTA, CDR2 FQGTGA. The CDR3 sequence: CASSPPSGGRTDTQYF. CDR3 nucleotide sequence: TGTGCCAGCAGCCCCCCTAGCGGGGGACGCACAGATACGCAGTATTTT. Based on the CDR3 plus reference TRBV7-3 and TRBJ2-3, the full variable domain is GAGVSQTPSNKVTEKGKYVELRCDPISGHTALYWYRQSLGQGPEFLIYFQGTGAADDSGLPNDRFFAVRPEGSVSTLKIQRTERGDSAVYLCASSPPSGGRTDTQYFGPGTRLTVL.

The chain is built from TRBV7-2 and TRBJ2-7; either TRBD1 or TRBD2 may supply D (7 bases each). CDR3 length: 15 residues. Per the germline V gene, CDR1 is SGHTA and CDR2 is FQGNSA. CDR3 nucleotides: TGTGCCAGCAGCTTAGTGGGGGGGACAGCCTACGAGCAGCACGTC. Its translation is CASSLVGGTAYEQHV.

The chain couples TRBV6-6 to TRBJ2-7; a possible D gene is TRBD2 (6 bases). CDR1 and CDR2 (germline): MNHNY, SVGAGI (reference sequence). Trimming stripped 6 bases from V and 2 bases from J, with 20 bases between. The CDR3 extends over 16 amino acids. In DNA, the CDR3 is TGTGCCAGCAGGGACCTGTTGGACGGGGGAGCCTACGAGCAGTACTTC. Translating gives CASRDLLDGGAYEQYF.

This clonotype was detected many times. The chain joins TRBV4-1 to TRBJ1-5, with D possibly TRBD1 on 5 matching bases. The CDR3 is 14 residues long. Per the germline V gene, CDR1 is MGHRA and CDR2 is YSYEKL. With 1 base removed from V and 7 bases from J, the gap between germline ends came to 11 bases. The CDR3 reads CASSQGAGNQPQHF. The CDR3 DNA reads as TGCGCCAGCAGCCAAGGAGCAGGGAACCAGCCCCAGCATTTT.

In this sample, this clonotype turned up many times. The rearrangement uses TRBV2 and TRBJ1-2; 7 bases fit TRBD1. Per the germline V gene, CDR1 is SNHLY and CDR2 is FYNNEI. The CDR3 is 16 residues long. The junction had 16 bases not matched to a gene; V was cut back by 4 bases and J by 8 bases. The CDR3 region has the DNA TGTGCCAGCAGTGCTATACCCGGGACAGAACCTAGAGGCTACACCTTC. The encoded protein is CASSAIPGTEPRGYTF.

About this clonotype itself: A junction boundary mismatches the germline segment, possibly from a read error. The V and J genes are TRBV14 and TRBJ2-3; D may be TRBD1 (5 bases). CDR3 length: 14 amino acids. CDR1 is SGHDN, CDR2 FVKESK, per germline. CDR3 residues: CASSLEWTSDTQSF. The CDR3 nucleotides read TGTGCCAGCAGCCTAGAATGGACATCCGATACGCAGTCCTTT.

This clonotype has a count of ten or more. V usage is TRBV6-2 or TRBV6-3 and J usage is TRBJ2-1, with TRBD2 identical over 7 bases. CDR1 MNHEY and CDR2 SVGEGT come from the germline V gene. V was clipped by 6 bases and J by 5 bases; unmatched bases: 7. The CDR3 runs to 14 residues. The CDR3 region is CASREAGTNNEQFF. CDR3 bases: TGTGCCAGCAGGGAAGCGGGGACGAACAATGAGCAGTTCTTC.

This clonotype was seen ten or more times. The chain combines TRBV27 with TRBJ2-3; D perhaps matches TRBD1 (7 bases). Germline V CDR1 and CDR2: MNHEY, SMNVEV (reference sequence). V was shortened by 4 bases and J by 5 bases, with 19 bases between the two germline ends. The CDR3 extends over 16 amino acids. CDR3 residues: CASSSKTGRRGDTQYF. The CDR3 DNA reads as TGTGCCAGCAGTTCGAAGACAGGGCGGCGGGGAGATACGCAGTATTTT.

This clonotype was detected many times. The chain employs TRBV7-2 and TRBJ2-1; the match to TRBD2 covers 7 bases. The CDR3 is made up of 16 amino acids. From germline, CDR1 is SGHTA and CDR2 FQGNSA. Trimming removed 4 bases from V and 0 bases from J; junction bases left unmatched: 6. The CDR3 loop is CASSSGGYGSYNEQFF. CDR3 in DNA: TGTGCCAGCAGCTCGGGAGGTTATGGCTCCTACAATGAGCAGTTCTTC.

This clonotype came up many times. The gene calls are TRBV12-3 or TRBV12-4 and TRBJ1-2, with D uncertain. The V end lost 5 bases, the J end lost 8 bases, and 15 bases lay between the germline ends. This CDR3 spans 13 amino acids. The CDR3 coding sequence is TGTGCCAGCAGTCTCAGGAATTTTAGGGGCTACACCTTC. It codes for CASSLRNFRGYTF.

In this sample, this clonotype turned up many times. The V call is TRBV7-6, the J call TRBJ2-2; a possible D gene is TRBD2 (5 bases). The germline V gene encodes CDR1 SGHVS and CDR2 FNYEAQ. The V and J ends lost 3 bases and 0 bases respectively, with 11 bases between them. The CDR3 sequence is 16 residues long. CDR3 loop: CASSLVSAANTGELFF. The CDR3 nucleotides read TGTGCCAGCAGCTTGGTTAGCGCCGCGAACACCGGGGAGCTGTTTTTT.

This clonotype was picked up many times. The chain employs TRBV29-1 and TRBJ2-3; D remains unclear. Trimming cost V 7 bases and J 0 bases, with 8 bases left between them. The germline V gene encodes CDR1 SQVTM and CDR2 ANQGSEA. The CDR3 has 12 residues. The CDR3 region is CSAQTSTDTQYF. The CDR3 bases are TGCAGCGCACAGACTAGCACAGATACGCAGTATTTT.

To note about this clonotype: A read error is likely, as this CDR3 ends without the conserved phenylalanine or tryptophan. This chain connects TRBV19 to TRBJ2-1; D call uncertain. Per germline, CDR1 LNHDA and CDR2 SQIVND (reference sequence). The CDR3 covers 13 residues. With 3 bases removed from V and 4 bases from J, the gap between germline ends came to 7 bases. CDR3 amino acids: CASSIARYNEQFL. CDR3 bases: TGTGCCAGTAGTATCGCCAGGTACAATGAGCAGTTCCTC.

The chain carries TRBV20-1 and TRBJ2-7, with TRBD1 as a possible D gene (6 bases). The germline V gene encodes CDR1 DFQATT and CDR2 SNEGSKA (reference sequence). Between the trimmed V and J ends, which lost 3 bases and 1 base, there was a span of 19 bases. The CDR3 has 16 amino acids. CDR3 nucleotide sequence: TGCAGTGCTAGCAGGTTCGGCCCAGGGGTTTCCTACGAGCAGTACTTC. It codes for CSASRFGPGVSYEQYF.

The chain employs TRBV5-1 and TRBJ1-3, with D maybe TRBD1 (5 bases). V lost 0 bases and J lost 8, with 15 bases in between. The CDR3 is 15 amino acids. The germline V gene has CDR1 SGHRS and CDR2 YFSETQ. The CDR3, as DNA: TGCGCCAGCAGCTTGGTTAGGGTCGTGGGGGACACCATATATTTT. This encodes CASSLVRVVGDTIYF. Complete variable domain (other parts from reference TRBV5-1 and TRBJ1-3): KAGVTQTPRYLIKTRGQQVTLSCSPISGHRSVSWYQQTPGQGLQFLFEYFSETQRNKGNFPGRFSGRQFSNSRSEMNVSTLELGDSALYLCASSLVRVVGDTIYFGEGSWLTVV.

The chain is built from TRBV11-3 and TRBJ1-2, with a weak D call TRBD1 (5 bases). Trimming pared 4 bases from V and 8 bases from J, leaving 20 bases between. The CDR3 loop spans 15 amino acids. Germline V gives CDR1 SGHNT, CDR2 YENEEA. The CDR3 loop reads CASSSRRGLAGGYTF. DNA for the CDR3: TGTGCCAGCAGCTCACGCCGGGGACTAGCGGGGGGCTACACCTTC. Using reference TRBV11-3 and TRBJ1-2 for the parts outside the CDR3, the full variable domain is EAGVVQSPRYKIIEKKQPVAFWCNPISGHNTLYWYLQNLGQGPELLIRYENEEAVDDSQLPKDRFSAERLKGVDSTLKIQPAELGDSAVYLCASSSRRGLAGGYTFGSGTRLTVV.

This clonotype was recorded many times. The chain couples TRBV20-1 to TRBJ2-7; D is undetermined. Per germline, CDR1 DFQATT and CDR2 SNEGSKA (reference sequence). V lost 1 base and J 0 bases, leaving 7 bases between the germline ends. CDR3 length: 13 amino acids. The CDR3 region has the DNA TGCAGTGCTAGAGTCGCATACTCCTACGAGCAGTACTTC. Protein: CSARVAYSYEQYF.

This clonotype appeared many times. The chain joins TRBV12-3 or TRBV12-4 to TRBJ1-2; D gene unclear. This CDR3 region has 15 residues. V lost 6 bases, J lost 8 bases, and 22 bases lay in between. CDR3 amino acids: CASSGPRRARGGYTF. Written as DNA, the CDR3 is TGTGCCAGCAGCGGTCCGCGTCGGGCTCGGGGAGGCTACACCTTC.

The chain employs TRBV18 and TRBJ2-3; no reliable D call. This CDR3 spans 14 amino acids. The V end lost 4 bases, the J end lost 1 base, and 9 bases lay between the germline ends. Germline V lookup: CDR1 KGHSH, CDR2 LQKENI. CDR3 in amino acids: CASSQVQGTDTQYF. Here the CDR3 DNA reads TGTGCCAGCTCACAGGTGCAGGGCACAGATACGCAGTATTTT.

This clonotype was seen repeatedly, ten times or more. V usage is TRBV20-1 and J usage is TRBJ1-2, with D possibly being TRBD1 (5 bases). Germline loops: CDR1 DFQATT, CDR2 SNEGSKA (reference sequence). The CDR3 extends over 16 amino acids. Trimming pared 1 base from V and 2 bases from J, leaving 17 bases between. The CDR3 DNA follows: TGCAGTGCTAGAGCTGGGCGGGGGGTTAAGAACTATGGCTACACCTTC. Its protein is CSARAGRGVKNYGYTF.

This clonotype came up many times. The V gene is TRBV7-2, the J gene TRBJ2-1, with a weak D call TRBD2 (6 bases). CDR3 length: 17 amino acids. V shed 1 base and J shed 0 bases, with 13 bases lying between them. Germline assignment: CDR1 SGHTA and CDR2 FQGNSA. This chain's CDR3 is CASSLDTRGSSYNEQFF. CDR3 bases: TGTGCCAGCAGCTTAGATACACGGGGGAGCTCCTACAATGAGCAGTTCTTC.